What follows are 21 T cell receptor beta chains derived from one specimen sequenced in a study of blood T cell repertoires in COVID-19. TCRdb keeps only in-frame clones here, not all; method: immunoSEQ multiplex PCR. The table has approximately 210,000 clones, about 77% seen once; the top ten hold about a sixth. What was sequenced was PBMCs or T cells enriched from blood (not recorded which). The receptors derive from a woman in her forties or fifties with acute COVID-19.

The V call is TRBV4-1, the J call TRBJ1-2; tentative D call: TRBD1 (6 bases). Germline values: CDR1 MGHRA, CDR2 YSYEKL. The V and J ends lost 0 bases and 7 bases respectively, with 18 bases between them. This CDR3 region has 16 residues. Written as DNA, the CDR3 is TGCGCCAGCAGCCAAGATGCAGGACAGTTAGTGCGTGGCTACACCTTC. It codes for CASSQDAGQLVRGYTF.

In this sample, this clone turned up once. The V gene is TRBV5-1, the J gene TRBJ2-5; 9 positions match TRBD2. Germline loops: CDR1 SGHRS, CDR2 YFSETQ. With 0 bases clipped from V and 1 base from J, the junction kept 4 bases outside the gene matches. This CDR3 spans 16 amino acids. CDR3 bases: TGCGCCAGCAGCTTGGCCGGGACTAGCTTCCAAGAGACCCAGTACTTC. Its protein is CASSLAGTSFQETQYF.

Many counts were recorded for this clone. The chain has TRBV3-1 (or the pseudogene TRBV3-2) and TRBJ2-1; D unclear. The CDR3 extends over 13 amino acids. The germline CDR1 and CDR2 sequences are LGHDT and YNNKEL (reference sequence). V was shortened by 1 base and J by 7 bases, with 8 bases between the two germline ends. The CDR3, as DNA: TGTGCCAGCAGCCAAGCACGAGCAAATGAGCAGTTCTTC. It encodes CASSQARANEQFF.

The table lists this clone with a few counts. V usage is TRBV28 and J usage is TRBJ1-2; TRBD1 matches at 7 bases. This CDR3 has 14 amino acids. The germline V gene has CDR1 MDHEN and CDR2 SYDVKM. V was pared by 4 bases and J by 5 bases, with 7 bases of the junction left unmatched. CDR3 nucleotide sequence: TGTGCCAGCAGTTCCTCCGGGACAGCGTATGGCTACACCTTC. Protein: CASSSSGTAYGYTF.

V and J are TRBV7-8 and TRBJ1-1; D is unclear. Germline CDR1 is SGHVS and CDR2 is FQNEAQ. The CDR3 is 16 amino acids. V shed 5 bases and J shed 0 bases, with 16 bases lying between them. The CDR3 spells CASSPWSGFMNTEAFF. Written as DNA, the CDR3 is TGTGCCAGCAGCCCGTGGTCAGGCTTCATGAACACTGAAGCTTTCTTT.

This chain connects TRBV6-2 or TRBV6-3 to TRBJ2-7; D may be TRBD1 (6 bases). This CDR3 is built from 12 residues. V gave up 6 bases and J gave up 3 bases, with 9 bases separating them. The germline gives CDR1 MNHEY, CDR2 SVGEGT. The CDR3 spells CASSEQGYEQYV. The CDR3 DNA sequence: TGTGCCAGCAGCGAACAGGGCTACGAGCAGTACGTC.

The chain combines TRBV7-2 with TRBJ2-7, with D maybe TRBD2 (6 bases). Germline CDR1 SGHTA, CDR2 FQGNSA. The V end lost 5 bases, the J end lost 3 bases, and 14 bases lay between the germline ends. CDR3 length: 14 residues. The CDR3 DNA is TGTGCCAGCAGCCGGGGACGGGACTTCTACGAGCAGTACGTC. Translating gives CASSRGRDFYEQYV.

The V call is TRBV18, the J call TRBJ1-1; D might be TRBD1 (6 bases). The CDR3 is 15 residues long. V was clipped by 4 bases and J by 1 base, with 13 bases between them. CDR1 KGHSH and CDR2 LQKENI come from the germline V gene. The CDR3 coding sequence is TGTGCCAGCTCACGTAACAGGGCGGAGAACACTGAAGCTTTCTTT. It is translated as CASSRNRAENTEAFF. The variable domain in full, with the rest retrieved from reference TRBV18 and TRBJ1-1, is NAGVMQNPRHLVRRRGQEARLRCSPMKGHSHVYWYRQLPEEGLKFMVYLQKENIIDESGMPKERFSAEFPKEGPSILRIQQVVRGDSAAYFCASSRNRAENTEAFFGQGTRLTVV.

This clone has just one count. The gene calls are TRBV18 and TRBJ2-3; the D gene is possibly TRBD1 (6 bases). Trimming pared 5 bases from V and 0 bases from J, leaving 6 bases between. Germline values: CDR1 KGHSH, CDR2 LQKENI. This CDR3 contains 13 residues. CDR3 in amino acids: CASSTGSTDTQYF. The CDR3 region has the DNA TGTGCCAGCTCAACAGGGAGCACAGATACGCAGTATTTT. Based on the CDR3 plus reference TRBV18 and TRBJ2-3, the full variable domain is NAGVMQNPRHLVRRRGQEARLRCSPMKGHSHVYWYRQLPEEGLKFMVYLQKENIIDESGMPKERFSAEFPKEGPSILRIQQVVRGDSAAYFCASSTGSTDTQYFGPGTRLTVL.

The chain carries TRBV28 and TRBJ1-2; the D gene is possibly TRBD1 (6 bases). Germline V gene lookup returns CDR1 MDHEN and CDR2 SYDVKM. The length of the CDR3 is 12 residues. V dropped 5 bases and J dropped 7 bases, with 11 bases sitting between them. The CDR3 region has the DNA TGTGCCAGCAGTAGGCAGGGGACTGGCTACACCTTC. This translates into CASSRQGTGYTF.

The chain carries TRBV6-4 and TRBJ1-2, with no clear D. The germline V gene has CDR1 MRHNA and CDR2 SNTAGT. V lost 8 bases, J lost 4 bases, and 14 bases lay in between. The CDR3 sequence is 13 residues long. This CDR3 is CASAESSGYGYTF. The CDR3 DNA reads as TGTGCCAGCGCAGAATCCTCTGGCTATGGCTACACCTTC.

This chain links TRBV5-1 with TRBJ1-4; 7 bases map to TRBD1. The V gene's germline CDR1 is SGHRS and CDR2 YFSETQ. There are 18 residues in the CDR3. V trimming: 0 bases; J trimming: 3 bases; junction bases outside the gene matches: 11. Written as DNA, the CDR3 is TGCGCCAGCAGCTTGGCTAATCCAGGGGGTACGGCTAATGAAAAACTGTTTTTT. This translates into CASSLANPGGTANEKLFF.

This clone was picked up a small number of times. The chain links TRBV3-1 (or the pseudogene TRBV3-2) to TRBJ2-3; no reliable D call. Trimming stripped 0 bases from V and 2 bases from J, with 6 bases between. This CDR3 is 14 amino acids long. Germline V gene lookup returns CDR1 LGHDT and CDR2 YNNKEL (reference sequence). The CDR3 loop reads CASSQDHTTDTQYF. The CDR3 nucleotides read TGTGCCAGCAGCCAAGATCACACCACAGATACGCAGTATTTT.

J is TRBJ2-3 and V is TRBV7-8; 8 bases agree with TRBD1. The V gene end was trimmed by 1 base and the J gene end by 0 bases; junction bases not matched to a gene: 3. The CDR3 has 16 amino acids. Germline V gene data show CDR1 as SGHVS and CDR2 as FQNEAQ. CDR3 sequence (DNA): TGTGCCAGCAGCTTAGGGACAGGGTTTAGCACAGATACGCAGTATTTT. Translated: CASSLGTGFSTDTQYF. The full variable domain, completed using reference TRBV7-8 and TRBJ2-3, is GAGVSQSPRYKVAKRGQDVALRCDPISGHVSLFWYQQALGQGPEFLTYFQNEAQLDKSGLPSDRFFAERPEGSVSTLKIQRTQQEDSAVYLCASSLGTGFSTDTQYFGPGTRLTVL.

This rearrangement joins TRBV18 to TRBJ2-3; 10 bases are a match to TRBD2. The CDR3 extends over 17 amino acids. Trimming cost V 2 bases and J 3 bases; bases outside gene matches: 8. From germline, CDR1 is KGHSH and CDR2 LQKENI. The DNA for the CDR3 is TGTGCCAGCTCACCATTGAAGCGGGGGGGCCTGACAGATACGCAGTATTTT. This gives the protein CASSPLKRGGLTDTQYF.

As to this clone: The sample has other DNA sequences that encode this CDR3 too. The chain employs TRBV28 and TRBJ1-6; D is possibly TRBD1 (5 bases). Germline assignment: CDR1 MDHEN and CDR2 SYDVKM. The CDR3 totals 13 residues. The V and J ends lost 8 bases and 9 bases respectively, with 14 bases between them. The DNA for the CDR3 is TGTGCCAGCCTTCGGGGGGAAGGTTCACCCCTCCACTTT. Translated: CASLRGEGSPLHF.

In its sample, this clone was seen once. The chain uses TRBV7-9 and TRBJ2-5; TRBD1 is a possible D gene (5 bases). V dropped 11 bases and J dropped 4 bases, with 8 bases sitting between them. Germline V gene sequence: CDR1 SEHNR, CDR2 FQNEAQ (reference sequence). This CDR3 comprises 10 residues. The DNA of the CDR3 is TGTGCCTCCCAGGGAGAGACCCAGTACTTC. Protein: CASQGETQYF.

This chain connects TRBV4-1 to TRBJ1-3; D is perhaps TRBD1 (5 bases). The germline V gene has CDR1 MGHRA and CDR2 YSYEKL. V lost 1 base and J 1 base, leaving 14 bases between the germline ends. The CDR3 totals 17 residues. Here the CDR3 DNA reads TGCGCCAGCAGCCAAGCTGGCAGGGCGATATCTGGAAACACCATATATTTT. Its translation: CASSQAGRAISGNTIYF.

The rearrangement uses TRBV6-2 or TRBV6-3 and TRBJ1-2, with a weak D call TRBD1 (6 bases). Trimming left V 4 bases short and J 8 bases short, with 17 bases between. The CDR3 is 14 amino acids. The germline V gene has CDR1 MNHEY and CDR2 SVGEGT. CDR3 sequence: CASSSRGILGGYTF. DNA for the CDR3: TGTGCCAGCAGTTCAAGGGGGATCCTCGGAGGCTACACCTTC.

The rearrangement links TRBV6-5 to TRBJ1-2, with unresolved D. Germline CDR1 and CDR2: MNHEY and SVGAGI. Trimming cost V 2 bases and J 1 base, with 14 bases left between them. CDR3 length equals 16 residues. The CDR3 protein is CASSYTSRTSNYGYTF. The CDR3 bases are TGTGCCAGCAGTTACACTTCTCGGACTAGTAACTATGGCTACACCTTC.

This chain connects TRBV19 to TRBJ1-5, with 9 nucleotides matching TRBD1. V dropped 6 bases and J dropped 5; count of bases not matched to a gene: 8. The CDR3 is 15 amino acids. Germline CDR1 is LNHDA and CDR2 is SQIVND (reference sequence). The CDR3 here is CASRMEGQGYQPQHF. CDR3 DNA: TGTGCCAGTAGAATGGAGGGACAGGGATATCAGCCCCAGCATTTT.